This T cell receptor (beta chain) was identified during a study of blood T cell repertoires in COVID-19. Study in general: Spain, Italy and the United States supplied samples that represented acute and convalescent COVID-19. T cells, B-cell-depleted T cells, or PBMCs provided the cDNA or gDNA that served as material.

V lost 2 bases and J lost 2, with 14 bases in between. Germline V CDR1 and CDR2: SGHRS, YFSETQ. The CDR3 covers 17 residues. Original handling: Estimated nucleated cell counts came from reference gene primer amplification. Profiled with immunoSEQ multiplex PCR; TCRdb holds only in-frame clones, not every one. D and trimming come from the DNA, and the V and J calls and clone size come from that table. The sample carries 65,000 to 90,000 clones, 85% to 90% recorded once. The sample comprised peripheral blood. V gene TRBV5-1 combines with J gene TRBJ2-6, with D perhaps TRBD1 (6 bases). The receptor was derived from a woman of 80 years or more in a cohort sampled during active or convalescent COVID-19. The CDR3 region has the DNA TGCGCCAGCAGCTTCGTCCCCTACAGGGCTGGGGCCAACGTCCTGACTTTC. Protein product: CASSFVPYRAGANVLTF.